Presented here are 23 T cell receptor beta chains from one specimen sequenced in a study of blood T cell repertoires in COVID-19. Sequencing used immunoSEQ multiplex PCR; TCRdb keeps in-frame clones, though not all of them. The table shows about 91,000 clones, with roughly 87% occurring only once. The sequenced sample consisted of peripheral blood. The source is a man in his 70s with acute or convalescent COVID-19.

The V gene is TRBV15, the J gene TRBJ2-1; D unclear. CDR3 length equals 14 residues. Germline V CDR1 and CDR2: LNHNV, YYDKDF (reference sequence). Trimming shortened V by 1 base and J by 4 bases, and 8 bases separated the two germline ends. The CDR3 reads CATSRGGAYNEQFF. The CDR3 nucleotides are TGTGCCACCAGCAGAGGAGGCGCGTACAATGAGCAGTTCTTC.

V usage is TRBV2 and J usage is TRBJ2-5, with TRBD2 matching 7 bases. The CDR3 covers 13 residues. Germline assignment: CDR1 SNHLY and CDR2 FYNNEI. With V trimmed by 6 bases and J by 4 bases, 5 bases remained unmatched. The CDR3 DNA is TGTGCCAGCAGGCGGGGGTCCGGAGAGACCCAGTACTTC. It translates to CASRRGSGETQYF. Using reference TRBV2 and TRBJ2-5 for the parts outside the CDR3, the full variable domain is EPEVTQTPSHQVTQMGQEVILRCVPISNHLYFYWYRQILGQKVEFLVSFYNNEISEKSEIFDDQFSVERPDGSNFTLKIRSTKLEDSAMYFCASRRGSGETQYFGPGTRLLVL.

This clone was recorded once. This sequence joins TRBV24-1 and TRBJ2-1, with D hard to call. Germline loops: CDR1 KGHDR, CDR2 SFDVKD. V was shortened by 3 bases and J by 3 bases, with 14 bases between the two germline ends. CDR3 size: 16 residues. CDR3 nucleotide sequence: TGTGCCACCAGTGATCCCAACAGCCCCCGCTACAATGAGCAGTTCTTC. Translation: CATSDPNSPRYNEQFF.

This sequence joins TRBV5-1 and TRBJ1-5, with TRBD1 matching 7 bases. The germline gives CDR1 SGHRS, CDR2 YFSETQ. The V and J ends lost 4 bases and 3 bases, in that order; junction bases with no gene match: 7. The CDR3 runs 15 residues. CDR3: CASSADGQDNQPQHF. DNA for the CDR3: TGCGCCAGCAGCGCGGATGGACAGGACAATCAGCCCCAGCATTTT.

The chain recombines TRBV2 with TRBJ1-6; the D is unclear. CDR1 SNHLY and CDR2 FYNNEI come from the germline V gene. CDR3 length: 14 amino acids. With 4 bases removed from V and 4 bases from J, the gap between germline ends came to 8 bases. CDR3: CASSGQVYNSPLHF. DNA for the CDR3: TGTGCCAGCAGTGGTCAGGTTTATAATTCACCCCTCCACTTT.

This chain connects TRBV27 to TRBJ1-1; tentatively, D is TRBD1 (6 bases). The CDR3 covers 14 residues. Germline CDR1 reads MNHEY; CDR2 reads SMNVEV (reference sequence). V lost 5 bases to trimming and J lost 5 bases, with 15 bases between them. CDR3 amino acids: CASSPRQERTEAFF. The CDR3 DNA follows: TGTGCCAGCAGTCCTCGACAGGAGAGGACTGAAGCTTTCTTT.

The chain couples TRBV5-6 to TRBJ2-7; maybe TRBD1 (6 bases). Germline-derived CDR1 and CDR2 are SGHDT and YYEEEE. This CDR3 is built from 16 residues. V dropped 1 base and J dropped 3 bases, with 17 bases sitting between them. In DNA, the CDR3 is TGTGCCAGCAGCTTGTTCCGTGGGACATACTACTACGAGCAGTACTTC. Its protein is CASSLFRGTYYYEQYF.

This clone showed up just a few times. The chain has TRBV14 and TRBJ1-4; tentative D call: TRBD1 (6 bases). The germline V gene has CDR1 SGHDN and CDR2 FVKESK. This CDR3 has 14 residues. Trimming pared 1 base from V and 7 bases from J, leaving 10 bases between. Here the CDR3 DNA reads TGTGCCAGCAGCCAAGTCAGGGGAACTGAAAAACTGTTTTTT. It codes for CASSQVRGTEKLFF.

The rearrangement uses TRBV2 and TRBJ2-3; 7 nucleotides match TRBD1. Germline V gene lookup returns CDR1 SNHLY and CDR2 FYNNEI. J was trimmed by 1 base and V by 8 bases; bases with no gene match: 3. CDR3 size: 13 residues. The CDR3 coding sequence is TGTGCCAGCTGGGACAGCGGCACAGATACGCAGTATTTT. Protein product: CASWDSGTDTQYF.

The V call is TRBV23-1, the J call TRBJ2-1, with 8 bases fitting TRBD1. TRBV23-1 belongs to the ORF category, with a function that is uncertain. The ends lost 6 bases at V and 2 bases at J; junction bases unmatched: 21. The CDR3 extends over 20 amino acids. CDR3 nucleotides: TGCGCCAGCAGCCACCAATGGACAGGGATCGACGAGCTAACCTACAATGAGCAGTTCTTC. This gives the protein CASSHQWTGIDELTYNEQFF.

The rearrangement uses TRBV6-7 and TRBJ2-2; D perhaps matches TRBD1 (6 bases). TRBV6-7 qualifies as an ORF whose function is uncertain. This CDR3 comprises 21 residues. V was cut by 2 bases and J by 3 bases, with 28 bases left in between. In nucleotides, the CDR3 is TGTGCCAGCAGTTACGTGGGGTTTGTATCAGGGGTCGGGAAACACACCGGGGAGCTGTTTTTT. Its protein product is CASSYVGFVSGVGKHTGELFF.

This chain joins TRBV28 and TRBJ2-2; 11 bases are a match to TRBD2. The CDR3 is 19 amino acids. V lost 8 bases to trimming and J lost 3 bases; unmatched junction nucleotides: 17. Germline-derived CDR1 and CDR2 are MDHEN and SYDVKM. The CDR3 bases are TGTGCCAGCCACTCGTTCGTAGCGGGGGGGCCCGCGGACACCGGGGAGCTGTTTTTT. Translated, it gives CASHSFVAGGPADTGELFF.

The chain couples TRBV19 to TRBJ2-7; 10 positions agree with TRBD2. V trimming: 5 bases; J trimming: 4 bases; junction bases outside the gene matches: 5. The germline V gene has CDR1 LNHDA and CDR2 SQIVND (reference sequence). This CDR3 region has 14 residues. Here the CDR3 reads CASSPQAGGYEQYF. The CDR3 nucleotides are TGTGCCAGTAGTCCTCAAGCGGGGGGGTACGAGCAGTACTTC.

CDR3 bases: TGCGCCAGCAGCTTGGGGCAGGGCAGCCTATCCTACGAGCAGTACTTC. Translating gives CASSLGQGSLSYEQYF. The genes are TRBV5-1 and TRBJ2-7, with D possibly matching TRBD1 (5 bases). This CDR3 contains 16 residues. From germline, CDR1 is SGHRS and CDR2 YFSETQ. The V end was cut by 0 bases, the J end by 1 base, with 14 bases between.

This chain connects TRBV3-1 (or the pseudogene TRBV3-2) to TRBJ2-5; 8 bases agree with TRBD1. The CDR3 is 16 residues long. V shed 1 base, J shed 1 base, and the junction held 5 bases outside the gene matches. CDR1 and CDR2 (germline): LGHDT, YNNKEL (reference sequence). The CDR3 region has the DNA TGTGCCAGCAGCCAAGGTCCTACAGGGGGCCAAGAGACCCAGTACTTC. Translation gives CASSQGPTGGQETQYF.

V gene TRBV19 combines with J gene TRBJ1-5, with TRBD1 matching 10 bases. The CDR3 sequence is 16 residues long. J lost 2 bases, V lost 5 bases, and 6 bases had no gene match. The germline V gene encodes CDR1 LNHDA and CDR2 SQIVND (reference sequence). In DNA, the CDR3 is TGTGCCAGTAGTCCGCGGACAGGGGGAGGCAATCAGCCCCAGCATTTT. It is translated as CASSPRTGGGNQPQHF. The full variable domain, completed using reference TRBV19 and TRBJ1-5, is DGGITQSPKYLFRKEGQNVTLSCEQNLNHDAMYWYRQDPGQGLRLIYYSQIVNDFQKGDIAEGYSVSREKKESFPLTVTSAQKNPTAFYLCASSPRTGGGNQPQHFGDGTRLSIL.

This chain connects TRBV28 to TRBJ2-7; no firm D call. This CDR3 spans 13 amino acids. Trimming took 2 bases from V and 2 from J, leaving 7 bases between them. The germline CDR1 and CDR2 sequences are MDHEN and SYDVKM. CDR3 protein: CASSLIQTYEQYF. CDR3 sequence (DNA): TGTGCCAGCAGTTTAATACAAACCTACGAGCAGTACTTC.

The chain combines TRBV2 with TRBJ1-5; the match to TRBD1 covers 10 bases. Germline V lookup: CDR1 SNHLY, CDR2 FYNNEI. After removal of 6 bases from V and 2 bases from J, the junction contained 1 base not matched to a gene. The CDR3 loop spans 14 amino acids. CDR3 bases: TGTGCCAGCAGGGGGACAGGGGGCAATCAGCCCCAGCATTTT. Protein: CASRGTGGNQPQHF.

The chain recombines TRBV11-3 with TRBJ2-1; D is possibly TRBD1 (5 bases). The CDR3 has 14 amino acids. Germline V gene data show CDR1 as SGHNT and CDR2 as YENEEA. The ends were cut back, 3 bases at V and 6 bases at J, with 12 bases in the middle. DNA for the CDR3: TGTGCCAGCAGCTTGCAGAAAGGGGTCAATGAGCAGTTCTTC. This codes for CASSLQKGVNEQFF. The full variable domain, in which reference TRBV11-3 and TRBJ2-1 provide the parts outside the CDR3, is EAGVVQSPRYKIIEKKQPVAFWCNPISGHNTLYWYLQNLGQGPELLIRYENEEAVDDSQLPKDRFSAERLKGVDSTLKIQPAELGDSAVYLCASSLQKGVNEQFFGPGTRLTVL.

The chain couples TRBV5-1 to TRBJ2-2; possible D gene TRBD1, 5 bases. The V end was cut by 0 bases, the J end by 6 bases, with 6 bases between. The germline V gene has CDR1 SGHRS and CDR2 YFSETQ. CDR3 length: 13 residues. CDR3 residues: CASSLEGAGELFF. CDR3 bases: TGCGCCAGCAGCTTGGAAGGGGCCGGGGAGCTGTTTTTT.

The rearrangement joins TRBV3-1 (or the pseudogene TRBV3-2) to TRBJ1-3, with 10 bases lining up with TRBD1. This CDR3 has 17 residues. The J segment lost 4 bases and the V segment lost 1 base, leaving 7 bases of the junction unmatched. Germline-derived CDR1 and CDR2 are LGHDT and YNNKEL (reference sequence). The CDR3 is CASSQGLGQGGGNTIYF. The CDR3 bases are TGTGCCAGCAGCCAAGGTCTTGGACAGGGGGGAGGAAACACCATATATTTT.

The chain has TRBV29-1 and TRBJ1-5, with a possible D match to TRBD1 (6 bases). V was pared by 4 bases and J by 1 base, with 8 bases between. CDR1 and CDR2 (germline): SQVTM, ANQGSEA. The CDR3 contains 13 residues. In nucleotides, the CDR3 is TGCAGCGTTGCAGGGACAAGCAATCAGCCCCAGCATTTT. This encodes CSVAGTSNQPQHF. The full variable domain, its missing parts supplied by reference TRBV29-1 and TRBJ1-5, is SAVISQKPSRDICQRGTSLTIQCQVDSQVTMMFWYRQQPGQSLTLIATANQGSEATYESGFVIDKFPISRPNLTFSTLTVSNMSPEDSSIYLCSVAGTSNQPQHFGDGTRLSIL.

The chain joins TRBV4-1 to TRBJ2-1; maybe TRBD1 (6 bases). CDR1 and CDR2 (germline): MGHRA, YSYEKL. Between the trimmed V and J ends, which lost 3 bases and 9 bases, there was a span of 18 bases. The CDR3 contains 15 residues. CDR3 in amino acids: CASSQGWGPRGEQFF. In nucleotides, the CDR3 is TGCGCCAGCAGCCAGGGGTGGGGGCCACGGGGTGAGCAGTTCTTC.